The clone carrying this TCR beta chain was counted only a few times. This specimen belongs to a study of CD8+ T cells in alopecia areata. Study context: Tofacitinib was taken orally by treated patients, and the dose was 5 to 10 mg twice daily.

Described treatment: oral pan-JAK inhibitor, 5-10 mg twice daily. The V gene's germline CDR1 is MNHNS and CDR2 SASEGT. This CDR3 spans 21 amino acids. The ends lost 0 bases at V and 0 bases at J; junction bases unmatched: 12. In each case, RNA was isolated and then reverse transcribed into cDNA as the sequencing template. Measured with immunoSEQ multiplex PCR; TCRdb has only the in-frame clones, and not every one. The sample has 150,000 to 200,000 clones, roughly 58% seen once. The source is a human donor with alopecia areata. This rearrangement joins TRBV6-1 to TRBJ2-6; 9 bases map to TRBD1. The material was CD4+ T cells sorted from blood, obtained between weeks 55 and 65, from a patient treated with tofacitinib. The CDR3 DNA reads TGTGCCAGCAGTGAAGCTCCCCAGACAGGGGGAACCCACTCTGGGGCCAACGTCCTGACTTTC. This codes for CASSEAPQTGGTHSGANVLTF.